This paragraph covers one T cell receptor beta chain sequence. What it binds is unknown. The sample belongs to a study of CD8 T cells in ankylosing spondylitis. Study conclusions and caveats: Past research had described some motif variants in reactive arthritis synovial fluid and blood. Matched ankylosing spondylitis synovial fluid reportedly contained a significantly enriched population of disease-linked clones. A TCR beta motif made of about 8 highly homologous variants seemed typical of ankylosing spondylitis blood.

TCRdb analysed the 5' RACE reads with MiXCR anew, one entry per CDR3 protein. The profile shows a few hundred thousand distinct CDR3 sequences, about 20% of them singletons. J lost 5 bases, V lost 7 bases, and 9 bases had no gene match. The germline V gene encodes CDR1 SQVTM and CDR2 ANQGSEA. There are 15 residues in the CDR3. Material for sequencing was blood, either unsorted or a sorted T cell fraction (not recorded which). This clonotype was obtained from a male donor with ankylosing spondylitis. The chain carries TRBV29-1 and TRBJ2-1; 12 bases agree with TRBD2. The CDR3 region has the DNA TGCAGCGCCCATCGGGGACTAGCGGGTGACAATGAGCAGTTCTTC. It translates to CSAHRGLAGDNEQFF.